This T cell receptor (beta chain) emerged from a study of blood T cells in healthy people across ages. There are 15 residues in the CDR3. The trim removed 6 bases at V and 9 bases at J, leaving 13 bases unmatched. Germline CDR1 DFQATT, CDR2 SNEGSKA (reference sequence). Sample-barcoded 5' priming and a J-beta primer mix drove a second PCR of about 6 to 12 cycles. From each sample, at least 2.5 million paired-end reads containing CDR3 were obtained. In TCRdb, the 5' RACE reads were re-called with MiXCR into one record per CDR3 protein. The sample gives about 680,000 distinct CDR3 sequences, around 45% of which show up once; about a third is in the top ten. This clonotype came up a few times. What it binds is unknown. Points from the study as a whole: Measured against age, TCR beta diversity per million T cells decreased in a roughly linear manner.

The origin of this receptor is a woman aged 60-75 years in good health. V is TRBV20-1 and J is TRBJ2-1; 11 bases align to TRBD2. The sequencing sample was made of blood. The CDR3 DNA follows: TGCAGTGCCACCCTAACTAGCGGGAGTGAGGGTGAGCAGTTCTTC. Translation: CSATLTSGSEGEQFF.